This entry features one T cell receptor (beta chain) sequence. Trimming took off 4 bases at V and 8 bases at J, with 18 bases between the two ends. Germline loops: CDR1 SGHDT, CDR2 YYEEEE. The CDR3 loop spans 15 amino acids. Only in-frame clones appear in the TCRdb table, and some are missing; sequencing was by immunoSEQ multiplex PCR. This sample has more than 200,000 clones, with more than 75% found just once. The sample is drawn from a study of blood T cell repertoires in COVID-19. This TCR derives from a man aged 40-55 years who had recovered from COVID-19. Sequences were obtained from PBMCs or T cells enriched from blood (not recorded which). The chain carries TRBV5-6 and TRBJ1-4; TRBD1 is a possible D gene (5 bases). The CDR3 nucleotides read TGTGCCAGCAGCCAGAAAGAGCCAGGGAAAGAAAAACTGTTTTTT. This translates into CASSQKEPGKEKLFF.